The 23 T cell receptor beta chains listed next were all sequenced from one sample in a study of blood T cells in healthy people across ages. Together with a sample-barcoded 5' primer, a J-beta primer mix was included in a second PCR lasting about 6 to 11 cycles. TCRdb re-analysed the 5' RACE reads in MiXCR, keeping a single row per CDR3 protein. The sample includes 780,000 or so distinct CDR3 sequences, roughly three fifths of them seen just once. The sample was blood. All receptors derive from a man between 35 and 55 years old in good health.

This clonotype was seen just once. The chain employs TRBV7-9 and TRBJ2-3; D is possibly TRBD1 (5 bases). The CDR3 covers 13 residues. The germline V and J ends were trimmed by 6 bases and 4 bases, with 11 bases remaining between them. Germline assignment: CDR1 SEHNR and CDR2 FQNEAQ (reference sequence). CDR3 amino acids: CASSSEGADTQYF. The DNA for the CDR3 is TGTGCCAGCAGTTCCGAAGGGGCAGATACGCAGTATTTT. Full variable domain (missing parts from reference TRBV7-9 and TRBJ2-3): DTGVSQNPRHKITKRGQNVTFRCDPISEHNRLYWYRQTLGQGPEFLTYFQNEAQLEKSRLLSDRFSAERPKGSFSTLEIQRTEQGDSAMYLCASSSEGADTQYFGPGTRLTVL.

V and J are TRBV29-1 and TRBJ2-1, with TRBD2 matching 12 bases. V gave up 6 bases and J gave up 7 bases; unmatched junction bases: 4. Germline CDR1 reads SQVTM; CDR2 reads ANQGSEA. The CDR3 is 13 residues long. In nucleotides, the CDR3 is TGCAGCGTGGACGGGACTAGCGGGAATGAGCAGTTCTTC. This codes for CSVDGTSGNEQFF.

V and J are TRBV20-1 and TRBJ2-5; D uncertain. The J call may be wrong; the DNA end is better matched by TRBJ2-7. Looked up from germline, CDR1 is DFQATT and CDR2 is SNEGSKA (reference sequence). The CDR3 consists of 15 residues. The CDR3 here is CSAIVLTSDSYEQYF. DNA for the CDR3: TGCAGTGCTATTGTTTTGACGTCCGACTCCTACGAGCAGTACTTC.

The V gene is TRBV2, the J gene TRBJ1-2; 7 nucleotides agree with TRBD1. V gave up 2 bases and J gave up 4 bases; unmatched junction bases: 7. The CDR3 sequence is 15 residues long. Germline CDR1 is SNHLY and CDR2 is FYNNEI. CDR3 region: CASSERTGASYGYTF. The CDR3 DNA sequence: TGTGCCAGCAGTGAACGTACAGGGGCAAGCTATGGCTACACCTTC.

The sample holds many counts of this clonotype. The CDR3 loop reads CASGLGTSITDTQYF. In nucleotides, the CDR3 is TGTGCTAGTGGTTTGGGGACATCGATCACAGATACGCAGTATTTT. The V gene is TRBV12-5, the J gene TRBJ2-3; perhaps TRBD1 as D (5 bases). Trimming cost V 1 base and J 2 bases, with 10 bases left between them. The CDR3 runs to 15 residues. From germline, CDR1 is LGHNT and CDR2 FRNRAP.

The chain links TRBV3-1 to TRBJ2-3; D call uncertain. The CDR3 is 16 amino acids. Trimming took 0 bases from V and 4 from J, leaving 14 bases between them. The germline V gene has CDR1 LGHDT and CDR2 YNNKEL (reference sequence). The CDR3, as DNA: TGTGCCAGCAGCCAAGAACTGCTGAGTCGATCAGATACGCAGTATTTT. This codes for CASSQELLSRSDTQYF.

This chain links TRBV10-3 with TRBJ1-2; D gene ambiguous. Deletions cut 7 bases from V and 6 bases from J, with 9 bases between. Germline V CDR1 and CDR2: ENHRY, SYGVKD. The CDR3 has 11 residues. The CDR3 nucleotides are TGTGCCATCATTCGCGGGAATGGCTACACCTTC. The encoded protein is CAIIRGNGYTF.

The chain employs TRBV19 and TRBJ2-1; the match to TRBD2 covers 16 bases. V lost 7 bases to trimming and J lost 0 bases; unmatched junction nucleotides: 9. The germline V gene encodes CDR1 LNHDA and CDR2 SQIVND (reference sequence). The CDR3 totals 19 residues. The CDR3 is CASTGTSGGARSSYNEQFF. CDR3 nucleotide sequence: TGTGCCAGTACCGGGACTAGCGGGGGGGCCAGGAGCTCCTACAATGAGCAGTTCTTC.

Concerning this clonotype itself: A junction end diverges from the germline sequence, so it may reflect a read error. The V gene is TRBV7-6, the J gene TRBJ2-7, with TRBD2 as a possible D gene (7 bases). The CDR3 extends over 17 amino acids. Germline loops: CDR1 SGHVS, CDR2 FNYEAQ. This CDR3 reads CASNLAKGGGPGHEQYF. As DNA, the CDR3 is TGTGCCAGCAACTTAGCTAAAGGGGGAGGGCCAGGCCACGAGCAGTACTTC.

The chain links TRBV28 to TRBJ2-2; 8 bases line up with TRBD2. The CDR3 totals 17 residues. The V segment lost 4 bases and the J segment 0 bases; nucleotides outside the gene matches: 7. The germline gives CDR1 MDHEN, CDR2 SYDVKM. CDR3 nucleotides: TGTGCCAGCAGTTCCATTACACTAGCGGCGAACACCGGGGAGCTGTTTTTT. Translating it yields CASSSITLAANTGELFF.

The rearrangement joins TRBV18 to TRBJ1-2; tentatively, D is TRBD1 (5 bases). V was pared by 2 bases and J by 6 bases, with 13 bases between. Germline CDR1 KGHSH, CDR2 LQKENI. This CDR3 is 14 amino acids long. This chain's CDR3 is CASSPLAGTDGYTF. CDR3 nucleotide sequence: TGTGCCAGCTCACCATTGGCGGGGACGGATGGCTACACCTTC.

This clonotype was seen more than once but under ten times. V gene TRBV3-1 combines with J gene TRBJ2-2; 11 bases match TRBD2. CDR3 length equals 19 residues. The ends lost 8 bases at V and 0 bases at J; junction bases unmatched: 14. Looked up from germline, CDR1 is LGHDT and CDR2 is YNNKEL (reference sequence). The CDR3 DNA follows: TGTGCCAGCGGCCCCTCAACTAGCGGGGGACGAGCGAACACCGGGGAGCTGTTTTTT. Encoded protein: CASGPSTSGGRANTGELFF.

The chain has TRBV12-3 or TRBV12-4 and TRBJ2-1, with 7 bases identical to TRBD1. Near its end, the DNA agrees better with TRBJ2-7, so the J call may be wrong. The CDR3 runs 13 residues. In DNA form, the CDR3 reads TGTGCCAGCAGTCGCGGACAGGCTTACGAGCAGTACGTC. Protein sequence: CASSRGQAYEQYV.

This chain joins TRBV5-5 and TRBJ2-7; the D is unclear. Germline assignment: CDR1 SGHKS and CDR2 YYEKEE (reference sequence). Trimming cost V 1 base and J 1 base, with 9 bases left between them. The CDR3 is made up of 14 amino acids. The CDR3 region has the DNA TGTGCCAGCAGCTTGCGTGGGGTTTCCTACGAGCAGTACTTC. Protein product: CASSLRGVSYEQYF.

This rearrangement joins TRBV7-3 to TRBJ2-3; tentative D call: TRBD1 (5 bases). Trimming took 5 bases from V and 0 from J, leaving 12 bases between them. This CDR3 has 15 amino acids. The V gene's germline CDR1 is SGHTA and CDR2 FQGTGA. The CDR3 nucleotides read TGTGCCAGCAGCCCCTGGCAGGGAAGCACAGATACGCAGTATTTT. It translates to CASSPWQGSTDTQYF.

The V gene is TRBV7-2, the J gene TRBJ2-1; D unclear. The length of the CDR3 is 15 residues. Germline loops: CDR1 SGHTA, CDR2 FQGNSA. Trimming cost V 7 bases and J 0 bases, with 13 bases left between them. CDR3 region: CASIPRLSSYNEQFF. The CDR3 nucleotides read TGTGCCAGCATCCCCAGGTTAAGCTCCTACAATGAGCAGTTCTTC.

This clonotype was recorded a few times. CDR3 in DNA: TGTGCCAGCAGCTTAAGTCGGGGACAGTTCTACGAGCAGTACTTC. Protein sequence: CASSLSRGQFYEQYF. The genes are TRBV7-3 and TRBJ2-7, with 7 bases aligning to TRBD1. The CDR3 has 15 amino acids. V lost 1 base to trimming and J lost 3 bases; unmatched junction nucleotides: 6. CDR1 is SGHTA and CDR2 is FQGTGA in the germline V gene.

This clonotype was observed a few times. This sequence joins TRBV29-1 and TRBJ1-2; D is unresolved. The CDR3 contains 12 residues. V gave up 5 bases and J gave up 4 bases, with 11 bases separating them. Germline V CDR1 and CDR2: SQVTM, ANQGSEA. The CDR3 DNA is TGCAGCGTTTCTCTCGGAGCCTATGGCTACACCTTC. Protein product: CSVSLGAYGYTF. The complete variable domain, with remaining parts taken from reference TRBV29-1 and TRBJ1-2, reads SAVISQKPSRDICQRGTSLTIQCQVDSQVTMMFWYRQQPGQSLTLIATANQGSEATYESGFVIDKFPISRPNLTFSTLTVSNMSPEDSSIYLCSVSLGAYGYTFGSGTRLTVV.

The rearrangement uses TRBV6-6 and TRBJ2-3; possibly TRBD2 for D (5 bases). The V and J ends lost 2 bases and 1 base respectively, with 13 bases between them. The germline V gene has CDR1 MNHNY and CDR2 SVGAGI (reference sequence). The CDR3 extends over 16 amino acids. CDR3 nucleotides: TGTGCCAGCAGTTACGATGTGGGAGTCGGCACAGATACGCAGTATTTT. As protein: CASSYDVGVGTDTQYF.

The chain links TRBV2 to TRBJ2-1; a possible D gene is TRBD2 (5 bases). Per germline, CDR1 SNHLY and CDR2 FYNNEI. Trimming pared 11 bases from V and 3 bases from J, leaving 11 bases between. The CDR3 loop spans 12 amino acids. CDR3 in amino acids: CASDYGYNEQFF. Written as DNA, the CDR3 is TGTGCCTCCGACTACGGCTACAATGAGCAGTTCTTC.

The genes are TRBV12-3 or TRBV12-4 and TRBJ2-7; TRBD1 might be the D (5 bases). CDR3 size: 12 residues. V dropped 4 bases and J dropped 12 bases, with 16 bases sitting between them. This CDR3 reads CASSSAQGSRYF. The CDR3 DNA reads TGTGCCAGCAGTTCCGCGCAGGGCAGCCGGTACTTC.

There are a few counts of this clonotype. The gene calls are TRBV7-9 and TRBJ1-1; TRBD1 matches 9 bases. Germline V gives CDR1 SEHNR, CDR2 FQNEAQ (reference sequence). The CDR3 contains 16 residues. Losses at the gene ends were 4 bases for V and 1 base for J; bases not matched to a gene: 7. The CDR3 sequence is CASSSPTGGGNTEAFF. The CDR3 DNA reads TGTGCCAGCAGCTCCCCGACAGGGGGGGGGAACACTGAAGCTTTCTTT.

The chain carries TRBV21-1 and TRBJ2-7. TRBV21-1 is a documented pseudogene. The CDR3 totals 15 residues. CDR3 nucleotide sequence: TGTGCCAGCAGCCAAAGGTTGGAGAGTCGTTTCAAGCAGTACTTC. Its translation: CASSQRLESRFKQYF.